The source of this T cell receptor beta chain is a study of blood T cell repertoires in COVID-19. As for the study in general: Samples representing acute and convalescent COVID-19 were sourced from the United States, Italy and Spain. PBMCs, B-cell-depleted T cells, or T cells provided the cDNA or gDNA that made up the material.

Original processing notes: It was from reference gene primer amplification that nucleated cell counts were estimated. Method: immunoSEQ multiplex PCR; TCRdb's copy keeps in-frame clones and lacks some. V, J and clone size are taken as reported in that table, and D and trimming were inferred from the DNA itself. This sample has some 56,000 clones, with approximately 81% found just once. V was clipped by 6 bases and J by 1 base; unmatched bases: 4. This CDR3 has 14 residues. CDR1 and CDR2 (germline): MNHEY, SVGAGI. The receptor comes from a woman of 80 years or more with active or convalescent COVID-19. Material for sequencing was peripheral blood. J is TRBJ1-2 and V is TRBV6-5, with 8 nucleotides matching TRBD1. The CDR3 nucleotides are TGTGCCAGCAGAGCCAGGGGGCTTAACTATGGCTACACCTTC. Encoded protein: CASRARGLNYGYTF.